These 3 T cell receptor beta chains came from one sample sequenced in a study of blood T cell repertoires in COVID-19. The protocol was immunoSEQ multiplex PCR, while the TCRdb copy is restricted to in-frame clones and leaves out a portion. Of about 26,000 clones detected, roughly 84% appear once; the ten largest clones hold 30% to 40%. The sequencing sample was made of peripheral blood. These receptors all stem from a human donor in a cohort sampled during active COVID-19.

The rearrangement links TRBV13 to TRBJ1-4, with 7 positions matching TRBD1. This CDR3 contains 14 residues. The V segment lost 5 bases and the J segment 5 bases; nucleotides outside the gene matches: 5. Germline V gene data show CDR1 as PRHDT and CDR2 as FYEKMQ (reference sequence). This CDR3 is CASSKDRVNEKLFF. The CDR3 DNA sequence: TGTGCCAGCAGCAAAGACAGGGTAAATGAAAAACTGTTTTTT. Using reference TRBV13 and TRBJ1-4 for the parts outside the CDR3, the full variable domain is AAGVIQSPRHLIKEKRETATLKCYPIPRHDTVYWYQQGPGQDPQFLISFYEKMQSDKGSIPDRFSAQQFSDYHSELNMSSLELGDSALYFCASSKDRVNEKLFFGSGTQLSVL.

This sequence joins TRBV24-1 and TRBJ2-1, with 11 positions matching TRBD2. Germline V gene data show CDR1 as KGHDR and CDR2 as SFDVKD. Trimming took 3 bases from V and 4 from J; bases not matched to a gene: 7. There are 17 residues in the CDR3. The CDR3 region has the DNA TGTGCCACCAGTGATATCGGGACTAGCGGCGATTACAATGAGCAGTTCTTC. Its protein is CATSDIGTSGDYNEQFF.

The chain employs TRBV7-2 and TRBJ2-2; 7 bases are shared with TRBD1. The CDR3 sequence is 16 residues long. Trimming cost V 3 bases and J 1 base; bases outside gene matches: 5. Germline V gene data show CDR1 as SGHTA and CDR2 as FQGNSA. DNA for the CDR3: TGTGCCAGCAGCTTCACAGGGGCCCTGAACACCGGGGAGCTGTTTTTT. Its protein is CASSFTGALNTGELFF.